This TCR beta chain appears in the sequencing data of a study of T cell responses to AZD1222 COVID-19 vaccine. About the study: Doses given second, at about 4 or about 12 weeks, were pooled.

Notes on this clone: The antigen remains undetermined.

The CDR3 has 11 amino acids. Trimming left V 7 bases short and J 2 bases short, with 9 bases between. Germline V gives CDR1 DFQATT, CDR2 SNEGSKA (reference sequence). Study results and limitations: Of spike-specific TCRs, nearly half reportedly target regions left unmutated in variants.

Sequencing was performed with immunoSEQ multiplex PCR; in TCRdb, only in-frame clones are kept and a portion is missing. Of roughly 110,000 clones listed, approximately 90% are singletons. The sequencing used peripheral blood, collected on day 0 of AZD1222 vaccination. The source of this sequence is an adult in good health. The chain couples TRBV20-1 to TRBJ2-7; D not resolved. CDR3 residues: CSVNRAYEQYF. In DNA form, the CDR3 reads TGCAGTGTCAACAGAGCCTACGAGCAGTACTTC.